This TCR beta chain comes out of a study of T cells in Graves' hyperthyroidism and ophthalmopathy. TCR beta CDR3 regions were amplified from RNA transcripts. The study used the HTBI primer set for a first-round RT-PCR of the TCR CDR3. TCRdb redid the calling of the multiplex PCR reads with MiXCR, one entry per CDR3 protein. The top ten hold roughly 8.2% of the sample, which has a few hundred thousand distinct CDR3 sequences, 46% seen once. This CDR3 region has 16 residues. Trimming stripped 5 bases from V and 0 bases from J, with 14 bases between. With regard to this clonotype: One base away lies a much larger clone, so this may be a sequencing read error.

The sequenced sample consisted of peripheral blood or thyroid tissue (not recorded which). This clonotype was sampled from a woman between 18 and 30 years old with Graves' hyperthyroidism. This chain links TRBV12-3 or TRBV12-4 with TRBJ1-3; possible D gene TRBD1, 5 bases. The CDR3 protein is CASSPLTGLSGNTIYF. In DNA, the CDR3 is TGTGCCAGCAGTCCATTAACAGGCCTCTCTGGAAACACCATATATTTT.